Listed below are T cell receptor beta chains from one sample, sequenced in a study of blood T cell repertoires in COVID-19. Profiling relied on immunoSEQ multiplex PCR, and the TCRdb table lists in-frame clones only, not all of them. This table has some 200,000 clones, less than 90% appearing once. Sequenced sample: peripheral blood. Receptor source: a woman between 35 and 50 years old with acute or convalescent COVID-19. Each CDR3 is given with its conserved first and last residue. The D gene is left open where the match is weak. Expanded clones get a size class; other rows say once, few or many, or leave the size out.

size | D | J | V | CDR3 | DNA
- | - | TRBJ2-1 | TRBV7-3 | CASSHKGHPLYNEQFF | TGTGCCAGCAGCCATAAGGGACACCCCCTCTACAATGAGCAGTTCTTC
- | TRBD1 | TRBJ1-1 | TRBV2 | CASSVRPGGDTEAFF | TGTGCCAGCAGTGTGCGGCCAGGGGGCGATACTGAAGCTTTCTTT
- | TRBD1 | TRBJ2-7 | TRBV5-1 | CASSTTGTSYEQYF | TGCGCCAGCAGCACGACAGGGACCTCCTACGAGCAGTACTTC
- | - | TRBJ1-1 | TRBV14 | CASSQVRGLNTEAFF | TGTGCCAGCAGCCAAGTGCGGGGACTGAACACTGAAGCTTTCTTT
- | - | TRBJ2-7 | TRBV6-5 | CASNGGASLYEQYF | TGTGCCAGCAATGGGGGGGCCTCTCTCTACGAGCAGTACTTC
- | - | TRBJ2-7 | TRBV24-1 | CAGDYEQYF | TGTGCCGGAGACTACGAGCAGTACTTC
once | TRBD1 | TRBJ1-6 | TRBV30 | CAWSLTGPLHF | TGTGCCTGGAGCTTGACAGGGCCCCTCCACTTT
- | - | TRBJ1-2 | TRBV29-1 | CSVGEGITYGYTF | TGCAGCGTTGGTGAGGGTATAACCTATGGCTACACCTTC
once | - | TRBJ1-5 | TRBV12-3/TRBV12-4 | CASQGDGNQPQHF | TGTGCCAGTCAGGGTGATGGGAATCAGCCCCAGCATTTT
- | - | TRBJ1-4 | TRBV7-9 | CASSLAQGGKLFF | TGTGCCAGCAGCTTAGCGCAAGGGGGAAAACTGTTTTTT
- | - | TRBJ1-6 | TRBV9 | CASGGGWSYNSPLHF | TGTGCCAGCGGCGGCGGATGGTCCTATAATTCACCCCTCCACTTT
- | - | TRBJ2-7 | TRBV6-5 | CASSFDSSSYEQYF | TGTGCCAGCAGCTTCGACAGTAGCTCCTACGAGCAGTACTTC
- | - | TRBJ2-7 | TRBV27 | CASKNWASYEQYF | TGTGCCAGCAAGAACTGGGCATCGTACGAGCAGTACTTC
- | TRBD1 | TRBJ1-5 | TRBV19 | CASSMRDREFDQPQHF | TGTGCCAGTAGTATGAGGGACAGGGAGTTTGATCAGCCCCAGCATTTT
few | - | TRBJ2-1 | TRBV18 | CASSPIETYNEQFF | TGTGCCAGCTCCCCTATTGAAACCTACAATGAGCAGTTCTTC
few | - | TRBJ2-7 | TRBV28 | CASSLGGYSSYEQYF | TGTGCCAGCAGTTTGGGGGGTTACAGCTCCTACGAGCAGTACTTC
- | - | TRBJ2-7 | TRBV21-1 | CASSKANRTYEQYF | TGTGCCAGCAGCAAAGCTAACAGAACCTACGAGCAGTACTTC
- | TRBD1 | TRBJ2-7 | TRBV10-3 | CAIRTGTDYEQYF | TGTGCCATCAGGACCGGGACAGACTACGAGCAGTACTTC
- | - | TRBJ2-1 | TRBV5-3 | CARSSLGDEQFF | TGTGCCAGAAGCTCGTTAGGGGATGAGCAGTTCTTC
- | - | TRBJ2-5 | TRBV9 | CASSVGASDQETQYF | TGTGCCAGCAGCGTTGGGGCTAGCGATCAAGAGACCCAGTACTTC
- | - | TRBJ2-2 | TRBV2 | CASRRNGELFF | TGTGCCAGCAGGAGAAACGGGGAGCTGTTTTTT
few | - | TRBJ2-5 | TRBV30 | CAWTRTAGQETQYF | TGTGCCTGGACCAGGACAGCAGGGCAAGAGACCCAGTACTTC
- | - | TRBJ2-7 | TRBV3-1/TRBV3-2 | CASSHQDEQYF | TGTGCCAGCAGCCATCAGGACGAGCAGTACTTC
- | - | TRBJ2-1 | TRBV30 | CAWRNGGTGNEQFF | TGTGCCTGGAGGAACGGGGGTACAGGCAATGAGCAGTTCTTC
- | - | TRBJ1-4 | TRBV27 | CASSLLRDNEKLFF | TGTGCCAGCAGTTTACTCAGGGATAATGAAAAACTGTTTTTT
- | TRBD1 | TRBJ2-1 | TRBV19 | CASSMTGMSYNEQFF | TGTGCCAGTAGTATGACAGGGATGTCCTACAATGAGCAGTTCTTC
- | - | TRBJ1-5 | TRBV6-5 | CASSYLISRTELFF | TGTGCCAGCAGTTACTTAATCAGTCGGACAGAGCTTTTTTTT
- | - | TRBJ2-2 | TRBV10-3 | CAISGEPTGELFF | TGTGCCATCAGTGGAGAACCTACCGGGGAGCTGTTTTTT
- | - | TRBJ1-5 | TRBV28 | CATRVVNQPQHF | TGTGCCACCCGGGTTGTAAATCAGCCCCAGCATTTT
- | TRBD1 | TRBJ2-7 | TRBV7-9 | CASSFPGTGGNRYEQYF | TGTGCCAGCAGCTTCCCCGGGACAGGGGGCAATAGGTACGAGCAGTACTTC
- | TRBD1 | TRBJ1-3 | TRBV7-6 | CASSSEQGAAGNTIYF | TGTGCCAGCAGCTCCGAACAGGGGGCGGCTGGAAACACCATATATTTT
- | TRBD1 | TRBJ1-2 | TRBV5-1 | CASSAGQEYNTYGYTF | TGCGCCAGCAGCGCGGGACAGGAATACAATACTTATGGCTACACCTTC
- | TRBD1 | TRBJ2-5 | TRBV7-9 | CASSQVGQGGQETQYF | TGTGCCAGCAGCCAAGTTGGACAGGGAGGCCAAGAGACCCAGTACTTC
- | TRBD1 | TRBJ1-2 | TRBV5-4 | CASSFQGEHGYTF | TGTGCCAGCAGCTTCCAGGGGGAACATGGCTACACCTTC
- | - | TRBJ2-7 | TRBV3-1/TRBV3-2 | CASSLKYEQYF | TGTGCCAGCAGCCTCAAATACGAGCAGTACTTC
few | - | TRBJ1-1 | TRBV5-4 | CASSPIAGSTRTSTEAFF | TGTGCCAGCAGCCCCATTGCAGGGTCGACCCGAACATCGACTGAAGCTTTCTTT
- | TRBD1 | TRBJ2-5 | TRBV6-5 | CASSLDRGGNQYF | TGTGCCAGCAGCCTGGACAGGGGAGGGAACCAGTACTTC
- | TRBD1 | TRBJ1-5 | TRBV2 | CASSSDRASNQPQHF | TGTGCCAGCAGTTCGGACAGGGCTAGCAATCAGCCCCAGCATTTT
- | TRBD1 | TRBJ2-7 | TRBV5-1 | CASSLETGAEQYF | TGCGCCAGCAGCTTGGAAACAGGGGCCGAGCAGTACTTC
- | TRBD1 | TRBJ1-4 | TRBV5-1 | CASTPGTGGNEKLFF | TGCGCCAGCACCCCCGGGACAGGGGGCAATGAAAAACTGTTTTTT
- | TRBD1 | TRBJ2-7 | TRBV6-5 | CASSYEGASYEQYF | TGTGCCAGCAGTTACGAGGGGGCCTCCTACGAGCAGTACTTC
few | - | TRBJ2-5 | TRBV28 | CASSLIGGSETQYF | TGTGCCAGCAGTTTGATCGGAGGCTCGGAGACCCAGTACTTC
- | TRBD2 | TRBJ2-1 | TRBV5-1 | CASSLDWTSAVEQFF | TGCGCCAGCAGCTTGGATTGGACTAGCGCGGTTGAGCAGTTCTTC
- | - | TRBJ2-1 | TRBV28 | CASSPTILKRHYNEQFF | TGTGCCAGCAGTCCGACCATTCTAAAGCGGCACTACAATGAGCAGTTCTTC
- | - | TRBJ2-2 | TRBV2 | CASREPGELFF | TGTGCCAGCAGGGAGCCCGGGGAGCTGTTTTTT
- | - | TRBJ2-7 | TRBV10-3 | CAISESSGFGYEQYF | TGTGCCATCAGTGAGTCATCTGGGTTCGGGTACGAGCAGTACTTC
- | TRBD1 | TRBJ1-1 | TRBV2 | CASSGQGTEAFF | TGTGCCAGCAGTGGACAGGGTACCGAAGCTTTCTTT
- | - | TRBJ2-7 | TRBV6-5 | CASFGSWTAPSEQYF | TGTGCCAGCTTCGGAAGCTGGACAGCTCCTTCGGAGCAGTACTTC
- | TRBD1 | TRBJ2-3 | TRBV5-1 | CASSQGQGPDTQYF | TGCGCCAGCAGCCAGGGACAGGGACCAGATACGCAGTATTTT